This T cell receptor (beta chain) was captured in a study of stem cell transplantation in POMP-related autoinflammatory disease (dated by TCRdb to the early 2020s). Study-wide context: The study hypothesis was that defective thymoproteasomes impair MHC class I-dependent CD8+ T-cell differentiation and positive selection, which skews the TRB repertoire. To find out how POMP deficiency affects T-cell receptor beta repertoire diversity and CDR3 characteristics, high-throughput TRB sequencing was used. Through one year post-transplant, neutrophils and platelets showed 100% donor engraftment on DNA chimerism analysis. Prior to transplant, the patients had CD4+ naive T-cell skewing, low CD8+ T-cell proportions, and decreased T-cell cytokine secretion.

Note on this clone: It lacks a known antigen. One base away there is no much larger clone; base qualities are not given.

Overall study results and their limits: PRAID patients trended toward lower TRB diversity and higher clonality across all analyzed T-cell subsets. Statistical significance for the trend toward lower diversity and increased clonality in PRAID patients was reached only for regulatory T cells. A restricted number of unique TRB V-J gene pairings was observed in PRAID patients.

The CDR3, from cysteine to phenylalanine, totals 15 residues. Solely the CDR3 DNA is kept, with 45 bases framed from the first base. The germline V and J ends show losses of 4 bases and 0 bases respectively, and no gene match explains 3 bases of the junction. The germline V gene encodes CDR1 LGHDT and CDR2 YNNKEL (reference sequence). Library construction relied on the immunoSEQ multiplex PCR assay. In the paper's pipeline: Shannon entropy, which accounts for clonal size distribution, was used to quantify repertoire diversity. The Gini-Simpson index (Simpson_1-D) served as the measure of how unequally clonotypes were distributed. Entries here come from immuneACCESS through TCRdb and include only in-frame sequences with V and J called. Some clones fail to appear in such tables; in the studies checked, an unresolved V gene covers under half of the shortfall, and the cause of the remainder is unknown. Clone size and V and J calls were adopted from that table, with D and trimming inferred from the DNA. The sample yields roughly 9,700 clones; roughly 80% were counted once. In total, the top ten clones hold roughly 4.2% of the sample.

What this sample's time point label stands for: after hematopoietic stem cell transplant. PRAID was a condition in which autoinflammation came alongside prominent immunodeficiency. Before TRB sequencing, the T-cell subsets, namely conventional T cells, CD8+ T cells, regulatory T cells, and T follicular helper cells, were sorted. The TCR originated in a human patient with POMP-related autoinflammation and immune dysregulation (PRAID). Following a transplant, some T lymphocytes may have been derived from the graft donor. This material consisted of CD4+ T cells from PBMCs, taken after stem cell transplantation. The V gene is TRBV3-1 (or the pseudogene TRBV3-2) and the J gene is TRBJ1-2; 9 central bases correspond to TRBD1. The nucleotides are TGTGCCAGCAGCCCAACAGGGGGCTCTAACTATGGCTACACCTTC. It is translated as CASSPTGGSNYGYTF.